These 5 T cell receptor beta chains were sequenced from one sample in a study of cytomegalovirus exposure and HLA in healthy donors. The PCR employed 60 Vbeta primers together with 13 Jbeta primers. Clones were read by immunoSEQ multiplex PCR, and TCRdb kept only the in-frame ones, dropping some. The sample yields around 150,000 clones, just under 80% seen once. Sequenced material: PBMCs. The receptors here all came from a woman aged 50 to 65 in good health and CMV-seronegative.

This chain joins TRBV15 and TRBJ1-1; D might be TRBD1 (6 bases). The CDR3 runs 15 residues. The V gene's germline CDR1 is LNHNV and CDR2 YYDKDF (reference sequence). The V and J ends lost 8 bases and 1 base respectively, with 17 bases between them. CDR3: CATGKTGDGNTEAFF. The CDR3 DNA sequence: TGTGCCACCGGCAAGACAGGTGACGGGAACACTGAAGCTTTCTTT.

The rearrangement links TRBV15 to TRBJ2-2; TRBD1 aligns across 9 bases. J was trimmed by 3 bases and V by 0 bases; bases with no gene match: 5. The CDR3 is 17 residues long. Germline V gene data show CDR1 as LNHNV and CDR2 as YYDKDF (reference sequence). DNA for the CDR3: TGTGCCACCAGCAGAGATCTAGGACAGGGGTACACCGGGGAGCTGTTTTTT. It is translated as CATSRDLGQGYTGELFF.

The V gene is TRBV10-3, the J gene TRBJ1-1; tentatively, D is TRBD1 (6 bases). The CDR3 sequence is 13 residues long. Trimming took 8 bases from V and 1 from J, leaving 11 bases between them. Germline CDR1 reads ENHRY; CDR2 reads SYGVKD. For the CDR3, the DNA is TGTGCCATCTGTTCAGGGGAGAACACTGAAGCTTTCTTT. This translates into CAICSGENTEAFF.

V gene TRBV27 combines with J gene TRBJ2-7, with a weak D call TRBD2 (5 bases). CDR3 length: 14 amino acids. Germline lookup yields CDR1 MNHEY and CDR2 SMNVEV (reference sequence). Trimming took off 4 bases at V and 4 bases at J, with 14 bases between the two ends. The CDR3 here is CASSSTGIWYEQYF. Written as DNA, the CDR3 is TGTGCCAGCAGTTCCACCGGGATTTGGTACGAGCAGTACTTC.

This clone was observed once. J is TRBJ1-2 and V is TRBV15; 7 nucleotides line up with TRBD1. Germline V gene lookup returns CDR1 LNHNV and CDR2 YYDKDF (reference sequence). The CDR3 loop spans 14 amino acids. J gave up 4 bases and V 5 bases, and 7 bases lay outside the gene matches. This CDR3 is CATSATTGVYGYTF. The DNA of the CDR3 is TGTGCCACCAGCGCTACCACAGGGGTCTATGGCTACACCTTC.